One sample yielded the 2 T cell receptor beta chains listed below, sequenced in a study of cytotoxic CD8 clonotypes in ibrutinib-treated CLL (dated by TCRdb to the early 2020s). Library creation used the immunoSEQ multiplex PCR assay. As stored in TCRdb, this immuneACCESS dataset retains in-frame rearrangements with V and J assigned. A fraction of the clones does not appear; measured against another copy, unresolved V genes explain less than half of the discrepancy, and the remainder lacks a known reason. The sample records roughly 300,000 clones, roughly three quarters of which are singletons. The top ten hold approximately 5.6% of the sample. Interpreted using the paper, the time point label stands for: progressive disease on ibrutinib. This sample comprised PBMCs, obtained at disease progression, from a patient treated with ibrutinib. The origin of the receptors is a human donor with chronic lymphocytic leukemia.

The chain carries TRBV2 and TRBJ2-2; D is uncertain. This CDR3 is 16 amino acids long. V was pared by 3 bases and J by 7 bases, with 18 bases between. Germline CDR1 SNHLY, CDR2 FYNNEI. In DNA, the CDR3 is TGTGCCAGCAGTGAGCAGGTTGTCGGTGGATACGGGGAGCTGTTTTTT. Translating it yields CASSEQVVGGYGELFF.

This chain connects TRBV4-1 to TRBJ1-2, with D possibly TRBD1 on 5 matching bases. This CDR3 region has 15 residues. The V gene lost 3 bases and the J gene lost 4 bases, with 15 bases spanning the gap. Germline V gene data show CDR1 as MGHRA and CDR2 as YSYEKL. This CDR3 is CASSHPGGVGYGYTF. The CDR3 region has the DNA TGCGCCAGCAGCCATCCGGGGGGGGTTGGCTATGGCTACACCTTC.